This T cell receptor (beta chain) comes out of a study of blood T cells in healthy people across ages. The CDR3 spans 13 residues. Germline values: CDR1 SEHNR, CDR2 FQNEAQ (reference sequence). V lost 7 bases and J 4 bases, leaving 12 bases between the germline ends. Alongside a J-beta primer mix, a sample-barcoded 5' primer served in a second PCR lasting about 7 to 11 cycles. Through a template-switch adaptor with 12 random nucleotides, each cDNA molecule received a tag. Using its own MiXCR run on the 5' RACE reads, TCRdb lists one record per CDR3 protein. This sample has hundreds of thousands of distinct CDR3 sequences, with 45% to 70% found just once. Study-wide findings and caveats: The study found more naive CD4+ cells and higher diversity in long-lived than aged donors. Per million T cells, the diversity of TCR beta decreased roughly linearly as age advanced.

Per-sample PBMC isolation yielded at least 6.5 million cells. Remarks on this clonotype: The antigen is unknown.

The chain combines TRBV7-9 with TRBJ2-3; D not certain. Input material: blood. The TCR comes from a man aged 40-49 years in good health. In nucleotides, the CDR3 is TGTGCCAGCAAACTGGCAGGCCCAGATACGCAGTATTTT. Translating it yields CASKLAGPDTQYF.